This T cell receptor beta chain was documented in a study of OX40 agonist ivuxolimab in advanced cancers. Libraries were prepared by immunoSEQ multiplex PCR; TCRdb keeps only in-frame clonotypes and omits some of them. Among roughly 90,000 clones listed, approximately 88% were seen once. This TCR derives from an adult with an advanced solid tumor such as melanoma, head and neck, liver or kidney cancer. The source was CD4+ or CD8+ T cells sorted from blood, collected in a trial of the OX40 agonist ivuxolimab.

In DNA, the CDR3 is TGTGCCAGCAGGCGACAGGGAAGCACTAATCAGCCCCAGCATTTT. Encoded protein: CASRRQGSTNQPQHF. The chain has TRBV6-6 and TRBJ1-5; 7 bases align to TRBD1. CDR3 length: 15 amino acids. Germline CDR1 reads MNHNY; CDR2 reads SVGAGI (reference sequence). V shed 6 bases, J shed 4 bases, and the junction held 9 bases outside the gene matches.